This T cell receptor (beta chain) was recovered during a study of T cells in women clearing cervical HPV infection. Study observations and caveats: TRBV6-7 relative abundance averaged approximately 0.1% in cases and about 0.15% in controls.

Sequencing was performed with immunoSEQ multiplex PCR; in TCRdb, only in-frame clones are kept and a portion is missing. The repertoire table contains 25,000 to 30,000 clones. Losses at the gene ends were 6 bases for V and 4 bases for J; bases not matched to a gene: 13. The CDR3 is 16 residues long. CDR1 is MDHEN, CDR2 SYDVKM, per germline. Concerning this clone: Its antigen is currently unknown. Read data end 3 residues before the CDR3 end; the end is taken from the germline J gene.

The sequence was obtained from a woman between 18 and 75 years old with a cervical HPV16 infection that either progressed to CIN3+ or cleared (not recorded which). The V call is TRBV28, the J call TRBJ2-3; TRBD2 matches at 7 bases. The sequenced material came from blood buffy coat. CDR3 amino acids: CASSAGGGPLADTQYF. The sequenced part of the CDR3 DNA is TGTGCCAGCAGCGCTGGGGGGGGACCCCTAGCAGATACG.